Below are 10 T cell receptor beta chains sequenced from a single sample in a study of shared clonotypes between healthy human individuals. This table comes from immunoSEQ multiplex PCR, and its TCRdb copy is limited to in-frame clones, with some not included. This sample has 1 million to 1.2 million clones; 60% to 85% occur once, and the top ten carry 0.89%. What was sequenced was memory CD4+ T cells from PBMCs. Subset: CD45RA-negative fraction. These receptors originate from a man younger than 35 in good health. Some clones in this sample may be carry-over from other donors' samples.

The chain combines TRBV19 with TRBJ2-1; 9 bases align to TRBD2. Trimming cost V 3 bases and J 0 bases; bases outside gene matches: 21. The CDR3 is made up of 22 amino acids. The germline CDR1 and CDR2 sequences are LNHDA and SQIVND (reference sequence). CDR3 coding DNA: TGTGCCAGTAGTATGTCGGTACCAACCGAGCTAGCGGGACGACCCTCCTACAATGAGCAGTTCTTC. Protein: CASSMSVPTELAGRPSYNEQFF.

The chain is built from TRBV7-3 and TRBJ2-3, with 12 nucleotides matching TRBD2. CDR1 is SGHTA, CDR2 FQGTGA, per germline. The CDR3 spans 18 residues. The J segment lost 0 bases and the V segment lost 0 bases, leaving 4 bases of the junction unmatched. The CDR3 spells CASSLTGGTSGSTDTQYF. In DNA form, the CDR3 reads TGTGCCAGCAGCTTAACTGGTGGGACTAGCGGGAGCACAGATACGCAGTATTTT.

The rearrangement links TRBV27 to TRBJ2-5; no firm D call. In germline, CDR1 is MNHEY, CDR2 SMNVEV (reference sequence). Between the trimmed V and J ends, which lost 5 bases and 4 bases, there was a span of 11 bases. This CDR3 is built from 13 residues. The CDR3 reads CASSQPRGETQYF. DNA for the CDR3: TGTGCCAGCAGTCAGCCCCGCGGAGAGACCCAGTACTTC.

J is TRBJ1-1 and V is TRBV30; D is ambiguous. CDR3 size: 13 residues. Germline CDR1 is GTSNPN and CDR2 is SVGIG (reference sequence). Trimming stripped 2 bases from V and 5 bases from J, with 12 bases between. DNA of the CDR3: TGTGCCTGGAGTAACAGTTTAAGGACTGAAGCTTTCTTT. Translation: CAWSNSLRTEAFF.

V and J are TRBV11-3 and TRBJ1-1; D is unclear. Trimming shortened V by 3 bases and J by 0 bases, and 8 bases separated the two germline ends. CDR1 is SGHNT, CDR2 YENEEA, per germline. The CDR3 is 14 residues long. CDR3 region: CASSFAVLNTEAFF. In DNA form, the CDR3 reads TGTGCCAGCAGCTTTGCAGTCTTGAACACTGAAGCTTTCTTT.

A few counts support this clone. The chain carries TRBV6-6 and TRBJ2-7, with 10 bases aligning to TRBD1. This CDR3 is built from 16 residues. Losses at the gene ends were 5 bases for V and 5 bases for J; bases not matched to a gene: 12. In germline, CDR1 is MNHNY, CDR2 SVGAGI (reference sequence). The CDR3 DNA reads as TGTGCCAGCAGTAAAAGTCCGGGACAGGGGATTCACGAGCAGTACTTC. It yields the protein CASSKSPGQGIHEQYF.

V usage is TRBV11-2 and J usage is TRBJ2-3; 12 bases are a match to TRBD2. The germline V gene encodes CDR1 SGHAT and CDR2 FQNNGV. With 0 bases clipped from V and 3 bases from J, the junction kept 13 bases outside the gene matches. The CDR3 length is 20 residues. In DNA, the CDR3 is TGTGCCAGCAGCTTAGATCCGGCCCGGCTAGCGGGAGGGCTGACAGATACGCAGTATTTT. Translating it yields CASSLDPARLAGGLTDTQYF.

This clone was seen only once. The rearrangement uses TRBV6-5 and TRBJ2-3; D may be TRBD2 (5 bases). V gave up 0 bases and J gave up 4 bases, with 14 bases separating them. CDR1 and CDR2 (germline): MNHEY, SVGAGI. This CDR3 has 16 residues. The CDR3 protein is CASSYSRLEGADTQYF. The CDR3 DNA is TGTGCCAGCAGTTACTCGAGATTAGAGGGCGCAGATACGCAGTATTTT.

The V call is TRBV5-1, the J call TRBJ2-7, with 9 bases matching TRBD2. Germline-derived CDR1 and CDR2 are SGHRS and YFSETQ. V trimming: 4 bases; J trimming: 3 bases; junction bases outside the gene matches: 11. The CDR3 loop spans 16 amino acids. CDR3 sequence (DNA): TGCGCCAGCAGCAGGGGTAGCGGGAGAGCTCGCTACGAGCAGTACTTC. It translates to CASSRGSGRARYEQYF.

Written as DNA, the CDR3 is TGTGCCAGCAGCCTCCGGGGTATTCCAGATACGCAGTATTTT. Translated, it gives CASSLRGIPDTQYF. V gene TRBV11-3 combines with J gene TRBJ2-3; a weak D match, TRBD2 (5 bases). CDR1 is SGHNT and CDR2 is YENEEA in the germline V gene. Trimming cost V 5 bases and J 4 bases, with 13 bases left between them. The CDR3 totals 14 residues.